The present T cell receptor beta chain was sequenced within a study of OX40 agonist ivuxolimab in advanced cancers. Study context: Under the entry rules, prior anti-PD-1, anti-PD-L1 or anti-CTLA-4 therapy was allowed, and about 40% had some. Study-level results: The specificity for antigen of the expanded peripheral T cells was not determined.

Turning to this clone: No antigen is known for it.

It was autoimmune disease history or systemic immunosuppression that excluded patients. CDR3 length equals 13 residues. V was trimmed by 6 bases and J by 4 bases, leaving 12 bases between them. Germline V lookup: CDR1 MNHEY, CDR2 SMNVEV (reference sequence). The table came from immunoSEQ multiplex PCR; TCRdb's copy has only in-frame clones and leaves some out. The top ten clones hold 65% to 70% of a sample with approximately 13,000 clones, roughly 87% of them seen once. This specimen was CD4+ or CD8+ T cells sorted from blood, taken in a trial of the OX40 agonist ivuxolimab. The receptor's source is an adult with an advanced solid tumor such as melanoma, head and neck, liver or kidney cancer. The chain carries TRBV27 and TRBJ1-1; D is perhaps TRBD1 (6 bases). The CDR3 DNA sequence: TGTGCCAGCAGACCAACAGGGACCACTGAAGCTTTCTTT. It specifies CASRPTGTTEAFF.